These T cell receptor beta chains were read from a single sample in a study of regulatory T cells in long-lasting Graves disease. MiXCR, applied by TCRdb to the multiplex PCR reads, yields one record per CDR3 protein. The profile shows around 320,000 distinct CDR3 sequences, 16% of them singletons. A further study also used this sample, focusing on T cells in Graves' hyperthyroidism and ophthalmopathy.

The specimen comprised peripheral blood mononuclear cells (PBMCs), sampled at new diagnosis, from a patient treated with antithyroid drugs. Receptors were obtained from a man between 35 and 55 years old with Graves disease. Both conserved end residues are part of each CDR3. D genes are given only for firm matches. A row's size may be missing; if present it is once, few, many or a size class.

d_gene,abundance,v_gene,j_gene,CDR3nt,CDR3aa
NA,many,TRBV5-6,TRBJ1-1,TGTGCCAGCAGTCTTACAGGGTTCACTGAAGCTTTCTTT,CASSLTGFTEAFF
NA,NA,TRBV5-1,TRBJ1-1,TGCGCCAGCAGCCCCCGGGACGGAGGGAGGAACACTGAAGCTTTCTTT,CASSPRDGGRNTEAFF
NA,NA,TRBV6-8,TRBJ2-1,NA,CDSSFYICSATTNSYNEQFF
TRBD1,few,TRBV19,TRBJ2-3,TGTGCCAGCCGGGACAGGGCTTATGCAGATACGCAGTATTTT,CASRDRAYADTQYF
NA,NA,TRBV2,TRBJ2-2,TGTGCCAGCAGCCCCGACTTACTAGGAGAGTCCGGGGAGCTGTTTTTT,CASSPDLLGESGELFF
TRBD2,NA,TRBV5-1,TRBJ2-3,TGCGCCAGCAGCTTAAGCGGGGGGGCAGGAGATACGCAGTATTTT,CASSLSGGAGDTQYF
NA,many,TRBV24-1,TRBJ1-5,TGTGCCACCAGTGAACCCGGGGATCAGCCCCAGCATTTT,CATSEPGDQPQHF
TRBD2,many,TRBV6-2/TRBV6-3,TRBJ2-1,TGTGCCAGCAGTACCCGACTAGCGGTCTCCTACAATGAGCAGTTCTTC,CASSTRLAVSYNEQFF
TRBD2,many,TRBV5-1,TRBJ2-7,TGCGCCAGCAGCGACACTAGCGGGGGAGGCGAGCAGTACTTC,CASSDTSGGGEQYF
NA,few,TRBV20-1,TRBJ2-1,TGCAGTGCTAGCCGACCCCGAGGGGGGGCTGTGGATGAGCAGTTCTTC,CSASRPRGGAVDEQFF
NA,many,TRBV20-1,TRBJ2-1,TGCAGTGCTAGAGACCCACTTTTGAATGAGCAGTTCTTC,CSARDPLLNEQFF
NA,NA,TRBV14,TRBJ2-5,TGTGCCAGCAGCCCCGAGTGGGGCGGCACTCAAGAGACCCAGTACTTC,CASSPEWGGTQETQYF
NA,NA,TRBV18,TRBJ1-1,TGTGCCAGCTCGCACAAAAATTTACAGGGAGACACTGAAGCTTTCTTT,CASSHKNLQGDTEAFF
NA,many,TRBV20-1,TRBJ1-5,TGCAGTGCTCATTCGGGACGGAGTAGCAATCAGCCCCAGCATTTT,CSAHSGRSSNQPQHF
NA,many,TRBV5-1,TRBJ1-5,TGCGCCAGCAGCTTGGAGCCCGGGGGCCATCAGCCCCAGCATTTT,CASSLEPGGHQPQHF
NA,NA,TRBV2,TRBJ2-1,TGTGCCAGCAGTGAATCTAAGACCCGCTCCTACAATGAGCAGTTCTTC,CASSESKTRSYNEQFF
NA,NA,TRBV28,TRBJ2-7,TGTGCCAGTTACCAACGTTACGAGCAGTACTTC,CASYQRYEQYF
TRBD1,many,TRBV24-1,TRBJ2-5,TGTGCCACCAGTGACAGAACAGGGGGCGCGATGGAGACCCAGTACTTC,CATSDRTGGAMETQYF
NA,NA,TRBV28,TRBJ1-6,TGTGCCAGCAGTTCCCTCTCAGCTAGGGCCGGGAGTTCACCCCTCCACTTT,CASSSLSARAGSSPLHF
TRBD1,few,TRBV6-5,TRBJ1-3,TGTGCCAGCAGTTACGGCCGCGGACAGGGGAGAAACACCATATATTTT,CASSYGRGQGRNTIYF
NA,many,TRBV13,TRBJ2-2,TGTGCCAGCAGCAGCAGCGAGGAGCTGTTTTTT,CASSSSEELFF
TRBD2,many,TRBV7-2,TRBJ2-7,TGTGCCAGCAGCGTGGTCTCCGCGGGGGGGGCCTACGAGCAGTACTTC,CASSVVSAGGAYEQYF
TRBD1,many,TRBV12-3/TRBV12-4,TRBJ1-1,TGTGCCAGCAGTTCGGACAGGGTGACTGAAGCTTTCTTT,CASSSDRVTEAFF
NA,few,TRBV7-9,TRBJ2-4,TGTGCCAGCAGCGGAACCACAGGGATAGCCAAAAACATTCAGTACTTC,CASSGTTGIAKNIQYF
TRBD2,many,TRBV10-3,TRBJ2-3,TGTGCCATCAGTCTAGCGGGGATTTCAGATACGCAGTATTTT,CAISLAGISDTQYF
NA,few,TRBV5-5,TRBJ2-6,TGTGCCAGCAGCTTATGGGCAGGGACCTCTGGGGCCAACGTCCTGACTTTC,CASSLWAGTSGANVLTF
NA,many,TRBV7-2,TRBJ1-2,TGTGCCAGCAGCGAACGGACGGATGGCTACACCTTC,CASSERTDGYTF
NA,NA,TRBV20-1,TRBJ2-2,TGCAGTGCTAGTCCGGGTTATACCGGGGAGCTGTTTTTT,CSASPGYTGELFF
NA,few,TRBV20-1,TRBJ2-2,TGCAGTGCTAGGACTACTACCGGGGAGCTGTTTTTT,CSARTTTGELFF
TRBD1,NA,TRBV2,TRBJ2-7,TGTGCCAGCAGTAATCCCCTCCGGACAGGTTTCTACGAGCAGTACTTC,CASSNPLRTGFYEQYF
TRBD1,many,TRBV30,TRBJ2-1,TGTGCCCAGGGGGCCTCATACAATGAGCAGTTCTTC,CAQGASYNEQFF
NA,few,TRBV28,TRBJ1-2,TGTGCCAGCAAGGGGGGGTGGCGGGCTAACTATGGCTACACCTTC,CASKGGWRANYGYTF
TRBD1,few,TRBV2,TRBJ1-5,TGTGCCGGCACCATTGGACAGGGCCGTCAGCCCCAGCATTTT,CAGTIGQGRQPQHF
NA,few,TRBV2,TRBJ2-2,TGTGCCAGCAGTGACCAAGACACCAGGGAGCTGTTTTTT,CASSDQDTRELFF
NA,many,TRBV10-3,TRBJ2-7,TGTGCCATCAGTGATATCAGGAGCTCCTACGAGCAGTACTTC,CAISDIRSSYEQYF
NA,NA,TRBV6-4,TRBJ2-3,TGTGCCAGCAGTGAGAGGCTGAGGACAACAGATACGCAGTATTTT,CASSERLRTTDTQYF
TRBD2,many,TRBV20-1,TRBJ2-1,TGCAGTGCAGCCCCTAGCGGGGGGTTCAATGAGCAGTTCTTC,CSAAPSGGFNEQFF
TRBD1,NA,TRBV2,TRBJ1-1,TGTGCCAGCTCTAGGGGGCCTAACACTGAAGTTTTCTTT,CASSRGPNTEVFF
NA,many,TRBV7-9,TRBJ2-7,TGTGCCAGCAGCTTAGCCCGGGAAATACTTTCCTACGAGCAGTACTTC,CASSLAREILSYEQYF
TRBD1,NA,TRBV18,TRBJ2-7,TGTGCCAGCTCGCCGACAGGGGACCCCAAATACGAGCAGTACTTC,CASSPTGDPKYEQYF
NA,many,TRBV13,TRBJ1-1,TGTGCCAGCAGCGAGAGGGGCCCTGAAGCTTTCTTT,CASSERGPEAFF